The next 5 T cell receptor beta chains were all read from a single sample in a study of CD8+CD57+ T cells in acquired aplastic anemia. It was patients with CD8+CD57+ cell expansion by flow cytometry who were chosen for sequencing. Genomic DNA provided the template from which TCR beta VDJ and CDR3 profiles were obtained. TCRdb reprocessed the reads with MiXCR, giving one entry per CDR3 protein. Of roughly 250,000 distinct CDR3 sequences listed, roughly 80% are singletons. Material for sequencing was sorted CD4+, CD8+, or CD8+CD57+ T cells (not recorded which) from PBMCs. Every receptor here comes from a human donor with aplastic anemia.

This CDR3 reads CASNDRLEQFF. The CDR3 DNA sequence: TGTGCCAGCAATGACAGGTTGGAGCAGTTCTTC. The chain uses TRBV6-2 or TRBV6-3 and TRBJ2-1, with D possibly matching TRBD1 (6 bases). CDR3 length equals 11 residues. V was trimmed by 7 bases and J by 10 bases, leaving 11 bases between them. Per the germline V gene, CDR1 is MNHEY and CDR2 is SVGEGT.

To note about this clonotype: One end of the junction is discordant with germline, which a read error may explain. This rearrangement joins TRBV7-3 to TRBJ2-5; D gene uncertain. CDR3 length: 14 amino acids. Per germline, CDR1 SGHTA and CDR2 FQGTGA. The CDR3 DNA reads TGTGCCACCAGCTGCGGCAGCGCGCAAGAGACCCAGTACTTC. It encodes CATSCGSAQETQYF.

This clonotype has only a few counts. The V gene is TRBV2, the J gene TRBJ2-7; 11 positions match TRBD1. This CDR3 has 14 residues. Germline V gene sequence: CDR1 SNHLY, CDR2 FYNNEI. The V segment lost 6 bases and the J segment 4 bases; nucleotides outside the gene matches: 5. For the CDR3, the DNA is TGTGCCAGCAGGGCAGGACAGGGGGCTTACGAGCAGTACTTC. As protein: CASRAGQGAYEQYF.

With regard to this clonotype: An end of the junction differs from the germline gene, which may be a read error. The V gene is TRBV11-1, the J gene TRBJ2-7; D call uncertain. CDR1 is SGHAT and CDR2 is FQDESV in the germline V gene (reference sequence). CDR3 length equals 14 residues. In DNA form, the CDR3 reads TGTGCCACCAGCTGCCGGCGCATAGCCTACGAGCAGTACTTC. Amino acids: CATSCRRIAYEQYF. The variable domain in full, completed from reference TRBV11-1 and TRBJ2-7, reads EAEVAQSPRYKITEKSQAVAFWCDPISGHATLYWYRQILGQGPELLVQFQDESVVDDSQLPKDRFSAERLKGVDSTLKIQPAELGDSAMYLCATSCRRIAYEQYFGPGTRLTVT.

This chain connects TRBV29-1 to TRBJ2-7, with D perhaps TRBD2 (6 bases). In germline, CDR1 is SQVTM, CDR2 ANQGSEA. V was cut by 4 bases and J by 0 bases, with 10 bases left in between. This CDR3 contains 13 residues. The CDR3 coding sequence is TGCAGCGTTGGACCGGGAGTCTCCTACGAGCAGTACTTC. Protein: CSVGPGVSYEQYF.